This TCR beta chain was recovered during a study of blood T cells in healthy people across ages. Primers used in a second PCR of roughly 7 to 12 cycles were a sample-barcoded 5' primer and a J-beta primer mix. Any given sample supplied a minimum of 2.5 million CDR3-containing paired-end reads. TCRdb re-derived calls from the 5' RACE reads in MiXCR, one entry per CDR3 protein. The sample has around 900,000 distinct CDR3 sequences, just over 50% seen once. Healthy Caucasian individuals from Russia aged about 6 to 95 were enrolled as donors. Researchers isolated at least 6.5 million PBMCs per sample. The TCR sequence derives from a woman aged 55-69 years in good health. The source material was blood.

The CDR3 sequence is CASSLDGGTYEQYF. CDR3 coding DNA: TGTGCCAGCAGCTTAGACGGGGGGACCTACGAGCAGTACTTC. This chain links TRBV11-2 with TRBJ2-7, with TRBD2 matching 7 bases. From germline, CDR1 is SGHAT and CDR2 FQNNGV. This CDR3 has 14 amino acids. The V gene end was trimmed by 0 bases and the J gene end by 2 bases; junction bases not matched to a gene: 1.